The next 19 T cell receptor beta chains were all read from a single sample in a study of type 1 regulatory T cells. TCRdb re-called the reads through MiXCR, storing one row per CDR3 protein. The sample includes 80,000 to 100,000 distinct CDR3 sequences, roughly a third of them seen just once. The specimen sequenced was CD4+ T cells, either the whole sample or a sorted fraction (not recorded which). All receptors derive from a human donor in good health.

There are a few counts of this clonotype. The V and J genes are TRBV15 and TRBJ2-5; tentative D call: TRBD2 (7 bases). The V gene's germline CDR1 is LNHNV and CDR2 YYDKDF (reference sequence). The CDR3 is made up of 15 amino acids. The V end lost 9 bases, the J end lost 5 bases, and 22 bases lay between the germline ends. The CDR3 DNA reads TGTGCCACTACGCAGAGGGGGAGGGCCGGGGAGACCCAGTACTTC. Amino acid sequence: CATTQRGRAGETQYF. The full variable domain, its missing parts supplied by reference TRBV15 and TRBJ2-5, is DAMVIQNPRYQVTQFGKPVTLSCSQTLNHNVMYWYQQKSSQAPKLLFHYYDKDFNNEADTPDNFQSRRPNTSFCFLDIRSPGLGDTAMYLCATTQRGRAGETQYFGPGTRLLVL.

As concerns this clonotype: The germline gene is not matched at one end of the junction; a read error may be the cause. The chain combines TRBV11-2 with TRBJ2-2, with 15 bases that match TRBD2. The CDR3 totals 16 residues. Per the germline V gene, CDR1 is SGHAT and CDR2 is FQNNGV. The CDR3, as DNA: TGTGCCAGCAGGGGACTAGCGGGAGGCCAGGGCGGGGAGCCGTTTTTT. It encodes CASRGLAGGQGGEPFF.

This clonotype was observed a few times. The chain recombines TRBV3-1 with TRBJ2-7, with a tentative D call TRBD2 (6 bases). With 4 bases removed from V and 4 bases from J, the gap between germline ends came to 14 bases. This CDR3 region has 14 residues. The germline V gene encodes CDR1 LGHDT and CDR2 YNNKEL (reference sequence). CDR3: CASSPRGIEYEQYF. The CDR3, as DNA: TGTGCCAGCAGCCCCCGCGGGATCGAGTACGAGCAGTACTTC.

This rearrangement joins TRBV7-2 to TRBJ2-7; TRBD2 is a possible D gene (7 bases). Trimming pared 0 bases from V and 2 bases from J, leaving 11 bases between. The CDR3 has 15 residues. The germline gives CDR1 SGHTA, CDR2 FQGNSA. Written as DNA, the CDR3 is TGTGCCAGCAGCTTAGCAAGGGGGGGCGCCTACGAGCAGTACTTC. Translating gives CASSLARGGAYEQYF.

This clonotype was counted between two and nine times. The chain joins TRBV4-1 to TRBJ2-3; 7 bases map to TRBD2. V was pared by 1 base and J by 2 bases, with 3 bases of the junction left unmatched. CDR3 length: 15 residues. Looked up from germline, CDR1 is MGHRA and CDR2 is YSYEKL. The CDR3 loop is CASSQVGLSTDTQYF. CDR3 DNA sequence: TGCGCCAGCAGCCAAGTGGGACTATCCACAGATACGCAGTATTTT.

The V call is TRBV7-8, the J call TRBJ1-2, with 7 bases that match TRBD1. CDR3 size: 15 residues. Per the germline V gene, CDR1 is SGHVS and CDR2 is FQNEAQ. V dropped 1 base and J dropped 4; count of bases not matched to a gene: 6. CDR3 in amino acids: CASSLDGQVGYGYTF. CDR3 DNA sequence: TGTGCCAGCAGCTTAGACGGACAGGTGGGCTATGGCTACACCTTC.

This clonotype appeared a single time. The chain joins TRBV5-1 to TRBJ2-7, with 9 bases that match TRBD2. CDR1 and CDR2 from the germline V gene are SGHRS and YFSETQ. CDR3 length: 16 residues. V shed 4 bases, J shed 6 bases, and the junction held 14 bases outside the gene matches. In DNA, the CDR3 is TGCGCCAGCAGCCCCTACCTGGCGGGAGGGAACGGCGAGCAGTACTTC. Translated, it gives CASSPYLAGGNGEQYF. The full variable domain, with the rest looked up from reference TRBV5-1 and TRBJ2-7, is KAGVTQTPRYLIKTRGQQVTLSCSPISGHRSVSWYQQTPGQGLQFLFEYFSETQRNKGNFPGRFSGRQFSNSRSEMNVSTLELGDSALYLCASSPYLAGGNGEQYFGPGTRLTVT.

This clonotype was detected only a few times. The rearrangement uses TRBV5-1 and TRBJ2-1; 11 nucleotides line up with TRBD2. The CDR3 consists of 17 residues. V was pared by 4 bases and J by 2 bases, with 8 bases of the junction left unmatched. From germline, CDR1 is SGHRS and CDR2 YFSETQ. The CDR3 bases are TGCGCCAGCAGCGGCGCCTCTAGCGGGAGGACCTACAATGAGCAGTTCTTC. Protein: CASSGASSGRTYNEQFF. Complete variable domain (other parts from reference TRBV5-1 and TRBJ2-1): KAGVTQTPRYLIKTRGQQVTLSCSPISGHRSVSWYQQTPGQGLQFLFEYFSETQRNKGNFPGRFSGRQFSNSRSEMNVSTLELGDSALYLCASSGASSGRTYNEQFFGPGTRLTVL.

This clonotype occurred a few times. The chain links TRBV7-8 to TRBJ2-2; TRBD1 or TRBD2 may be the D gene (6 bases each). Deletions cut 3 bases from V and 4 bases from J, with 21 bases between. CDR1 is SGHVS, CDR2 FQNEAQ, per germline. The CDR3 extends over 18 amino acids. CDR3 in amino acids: CASSLRTGGHGITGELFF. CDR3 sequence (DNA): TGTGCCAGCAGCTTGCGAACCGGGGGACACGGGATCACCGGGGAGCTGTTTTTT. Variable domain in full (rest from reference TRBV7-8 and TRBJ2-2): GAGVSQSPRYKVAKRGQDVALRCDPISGHVSLFWYQQALGQGPEFLTYFQNEAQLDKSGLPSDRFFAERPEGSVSTLKIQRTQQEDSAVYLCASSLRTGGHGITGELFFGEGSRLTVL.

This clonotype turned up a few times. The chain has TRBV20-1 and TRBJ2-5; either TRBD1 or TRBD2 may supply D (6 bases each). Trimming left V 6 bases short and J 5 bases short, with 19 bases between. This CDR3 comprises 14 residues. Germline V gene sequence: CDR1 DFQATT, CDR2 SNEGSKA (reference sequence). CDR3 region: CSAGESGGSETQYF. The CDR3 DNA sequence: TGCAGTGCAGGGGAGTCCGGGGGCTCGGAGACCCAGTACTTC.

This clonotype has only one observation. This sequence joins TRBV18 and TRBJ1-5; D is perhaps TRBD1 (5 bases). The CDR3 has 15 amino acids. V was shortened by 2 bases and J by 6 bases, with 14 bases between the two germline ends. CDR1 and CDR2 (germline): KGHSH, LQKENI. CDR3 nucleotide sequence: TGTGCCAGCTCACCAAAAACCGGGGGAGGTCAGCCCCAGCATTTT. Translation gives CASSPKTGGGQPQHF.

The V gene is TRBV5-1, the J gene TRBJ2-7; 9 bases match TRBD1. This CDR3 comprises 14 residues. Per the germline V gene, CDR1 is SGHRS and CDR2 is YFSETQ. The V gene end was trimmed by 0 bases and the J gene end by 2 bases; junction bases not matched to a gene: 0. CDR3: CASSLGQGAYEQYF. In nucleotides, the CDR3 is TGCGCCAGCAGCTTGGGACAGGGGGCCTACGAGCAGTACTTC.

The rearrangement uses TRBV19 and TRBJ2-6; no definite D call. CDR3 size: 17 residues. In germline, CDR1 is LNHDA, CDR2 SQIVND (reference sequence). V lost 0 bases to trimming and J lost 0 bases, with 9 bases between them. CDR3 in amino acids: CASSIDLHGSGANVLTF. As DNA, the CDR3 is TGTGCCAGTAGTATAGATCTCCATGGCTCTGGGGCCAACGTCCTGACTTTC.

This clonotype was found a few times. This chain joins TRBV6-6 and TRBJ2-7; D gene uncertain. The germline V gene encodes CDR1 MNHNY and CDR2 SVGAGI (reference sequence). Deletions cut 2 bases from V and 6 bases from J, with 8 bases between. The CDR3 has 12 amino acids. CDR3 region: CASSYRVGEQYF. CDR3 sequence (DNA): TGTGCCAGCAGTTACCGGGTGGGCGAGCAGTACTTC.

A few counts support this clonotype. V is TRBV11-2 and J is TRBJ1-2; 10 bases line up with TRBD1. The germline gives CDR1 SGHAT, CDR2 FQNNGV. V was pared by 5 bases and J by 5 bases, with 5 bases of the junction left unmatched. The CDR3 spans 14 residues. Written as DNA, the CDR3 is TGTGCCAGCAGCGCCGGGACAGGGGATTATGGCTACACCTTC. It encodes CASSAGTGDYGYTF.

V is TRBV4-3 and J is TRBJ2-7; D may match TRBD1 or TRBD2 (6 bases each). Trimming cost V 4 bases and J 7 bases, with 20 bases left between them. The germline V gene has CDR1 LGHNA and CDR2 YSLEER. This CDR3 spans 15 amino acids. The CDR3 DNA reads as TGCGCCAGCAGCCCAGGGGACTCGGTAGTAAGGGAGCAGTACTTC. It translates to CASSPGDSVVREQYF.

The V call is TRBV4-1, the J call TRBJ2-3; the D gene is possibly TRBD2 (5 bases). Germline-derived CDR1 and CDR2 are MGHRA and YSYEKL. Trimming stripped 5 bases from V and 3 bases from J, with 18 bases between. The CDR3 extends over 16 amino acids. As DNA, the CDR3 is TGCGCCAGCAGCTCAACGGACTCCTCCAGGACAGATACGCAGTATTTT. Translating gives CASSSTDSSRTDTQYF.

CDR3 sequence reads: CASSPWQVGQTEAFF. The CDR3 DNA sequence: TGTGCCAGCAGTCCTTGGCAGGTCGGGCAAACTGAAGCTTTCTTT. This rearrangement joins TRBV6-5 to TRBJ1-1; D call uncertain. The CDR3 extends over 15 amino acids. The germline CDR1 and CDR2 sequences are MNHEY and SVGAGI. Trimming cost V 5 bases and J 5 bases, with 18 bases left between them.

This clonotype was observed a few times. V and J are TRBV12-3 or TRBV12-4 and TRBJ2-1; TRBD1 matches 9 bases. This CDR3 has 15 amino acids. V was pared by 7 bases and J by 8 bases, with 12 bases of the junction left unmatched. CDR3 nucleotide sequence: TGTGCCAGCAATCACCGGGACAGGGACGGAGATGAGCAGTTCTTC. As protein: CASNHRDRDGDEQFF.